This is a list of T cell receptor beta chains from one sample in a study of STAT5B mutations in CD4+ large granular lymphocyte leukemia. Produced via immunoSEQ multiplex PCR; TCRdb's table is partial and in-frame only. The table includes 25,000 to 35,000 clones, about 81% detected once. Sequenced material: CD4+ T cells from blood buffy coats. Receptor source: a human donor in good health. Each CDR3 is given with its conserved first and last residue. The D gene is left open where the match is weak. Clone size is stated in some rows and not others, as once, few, many or a class when expanded.

clone size | D gene | J gene | V gene | CDR3 protein | CDR3 DNA
. | TRBD1 | TRBJ1-1 | TRBV9 | CASSTDRDTEAFF | TGTGCCAGCAGCACGGACAGGGACACTGAAGCTTTCTTT
. | TRBD1 | TRBJ2-5 | TRBV7-9 | CASSPTGQETQYF | TGTGCCAGCAGCCCGACAGGGCAAGAGACCCAGTACTTC
once | . | TRBJ2-7 | TRBV2 | CASSEGGLSSYEQYF | TGTGCCAGCAGTGAAGGAGGGCTTAGCTCCTACGAGCAGTACTTC
. | . | TRBJ2-5 | TRBV6-5 | CASGSETQYF | TGTGCCAGCGGGAGTGAGACCCAGTACTTC
. | TRBD1 | TRBJ2-7 | TRBV29-1 | CSATRQGSYEQYF | TGCAGCGCCACTCGACAGGGCTCCTACGAGCAGTACTTC
. | TRBD1 | TRBJ1-2 | TRBV25-1 | CATRTGQYGYTF | TGTGCCACCCGGACAGGCCAATATGGCTACACCTTC
. | TRBD2 | TRBJ2-3 | TRBV4-1 | CASRTSGNTDTQYF | TGCGCCAGCAGGACTAGCGGTAACACAGATACGCAGTATTTT
. | TRBD2 | TRBJ2-3 | TRBV2 | CASSAGAGGWRDTQYF | TGTGCCAGCAGTGCTGGGGCGGGAGGGTGGCGAGATACGCAGTATTTT
few | . | TRBJ1-1 | TRBV27 | CATKTVNTEAFF | TGTGCCACCAAAACCGTGAACACTGAAGCTTTCTTT
. | TRBD2 | TRBJ2-2 | TRBV7-9 | CASSLRGREAPPGELFF | TGTGCCAGCAGCTTAAGAGGACGGGAGGCCCCCCCCGGGGAGCTGTTTTTT
. | TRBD2 | TRBJ2-1 | TRBV7-3 | CASSLTSGGRENEQFF | TGTGCCAGCAGCTTAACAAGCGGGGGCCGGGAGAATGAGCAGTTCTTC
. | . | TRBJ2-3 | TRBV7-2 | CASSRAADTQYF | TGTGCCAGCAGCAGAGCGGCAGATACGCAGTATTTT
once | TRBD1 | TRBJ2-7 | TRBV7-3 | CASSWGQDYEQYF | TGTGCCAGCAGCTGGGGACAGGACTACGAGCAGTACTTC
. | . | TRBJ1-2 | TRBV19 | CASSIDTGTNGYTF | TGTGCCAGTAGTATAGATACCGGGACTAATGGCTACACCTTC
few | . | TRBJ1-4 | TRBV7-9 | CASSFNVRVAKLFF | TGTGCCAGCAGCTTCAATGTCAGGGTGGCAAAACTGTTTTTT
. | TRBD1 | TRBJ2-1 | TRBV4-1 | CASSQDGTGLSYNEQFF | TGCGCCAGCAGCCAAGATGGGACAGGACTCTCCTACAATGAGCAGTTCTTC
. | . | TRBJ1-3 | TRBV9 | CASSVDPEGGGNTIYF | TGTGCCAGCAGCGTAGACCCCGAAGGGGGTGGAAACACCATATATTTT
. | . | TRBJ2-7 | TRBV20-1 | CSARNYEQYF | TGCAGTGCTAGAAACTACGAGCAGTACTTC
once | . | TRBJ1-6 | TRBV4-3 | CASSQDPLRDQTSPLPLHF | TGCGCCAGCAGCCAAGACCCCCTCCGAGACCAGACATCGCCATTACCCCTCCACTTT
. | . | TRBJ2-1 | TRBV6-1 | CASGGGGGFADEQFF | TGTGCCAGCGGGGGGGGAGGGGGCTTCGCGGATGAGCAGTTCTTC
. | TRBD1 | TRBJ2-3 | TRBV28 | CASTLRTGSDTHTDTQYF | TGTGCCAGCACTCTTAGGACAGGGTCAGACACACACACAGATACGCAGTATTTT
. | TRBD2 | TRBJ2-3 | TRBV7-2 | CASSLTSGGITDTQYF | TGTGCCAGCAGCTTGACTAGCGGGGGGATCACAGATACGCAGTATTTT
. | . | TRBJ2-3 | TRBV5-1 | CASSLKALGPLDTQYF | TGCGCCAGCAGCTTGAAGGCGTTGGGACCCCTCGATACGCAGTATTTT
. | . | TRBJ1-2 | TRBV2 | CASSEWEENYGYTF | TGTGCCAGCAGTGAATGGGAAGAAAACTATGGCTACACCTTC
. | . | TRBJ2-2 | TRBV7-3 | CASSPPGGRNTGELFF | TGTGCCAGCAGCCCCCCCGGGGGTCGGAACACCGGGGAGCTGTTTTTT
. | TRBD1 | TRBJ2-1 | TRBV5-5 | CASRATGVPYNEQFF | TGTGCCAGCCGCGCGACAGGGGTCCCCTACAATGAGCAGTTCTTC
. | . | TRBJ2-1 | TRBV7-6 | CASSLGLEDNEQFF | TGTGCCAGCAGCTTAGGACTAGAGGACAATGAGCAGTTCTTC
few | . | TRBJ1-1 | TRBV19 | CASSPYMNTEAFF | TGTGCCAGTAGTCCGTACATGAACACTGAAGCTTTCTTT
. | . | TRBJ2-3 | TRBV10-1 | CASSESRVGDTQYF | TGCGCCAGCAGTGAGTCCAGGGTCGGAGATACGCAGTATTTT
. | . | TRBJ1-2 | TRBV27 | CASSPGTPGYGYTF | TGTGCCAGCAGTCCAGGGACTCCTGGCTATGGCTACACCTTC
. | . | TRBJ2-1 | TRBV11-1 | CASSSSFEQFF | TGTGCCAGCAGCTCCTCATTTGAGCAGTTCTTC
. | . | TRBJ2-7 | TRBV5-4 | CATRSDWEYEQYF | TGTGCCACCCGATCGGACTGGGAGTACGAGCAGTACTTC
. | TRBD2 | TRBJ2-3 | TRBV6-1 | CASSERTSGGPITDTQYF | TGTGCCAGCAGTGAAAGGACTAGCGGGGGACCCATAACAGATACGCAGTATTTT
once | . | TRBJ1-3 | TRBV27 | CASSRGVGSGNTIYF | TGTGCCAGCAGTCGGGGAGTAGGATCTGGAAACACCATATATTTT
. | . | TRBJ1-1 | TRBV21-1 | CASSKESWIEAFF | TGTGCCAGCAGCAAAGAAAGCTGGATTGAAGCTTTCTTT
. | . | TRBJ1-2 | TRBV9 | CASSPPGTYGYTF | TGTGCCAGCAGCCCGCCGGGAACCTATGGCTACACCTTC